This entry concerns a single T cell receptor beta chain. This CDR3 region has 15 residues. Germline V gives CDR1 SGHDN, CDR2 FVKESK. V was pared by 0 bases and J by 1 base, with 8 bases between. The data are from a study of blood T cell repertoires in COVID-19. About the research overall: Samples came from the United States, Italy and Spain, spanning acute and convalescent COVID-19. From T cells, B-cell-depleted T cells, or PBMCs came the material, which was cDNA or gDNA.

Per the original data handling: Scientists estimated how many nucleated cells there were by amplifying reference gene primers. Data came from immunoSEQ multiplex PCR; TCRdb stores just in-frame clones and leaves some out. V and J calls plus clone size are reproduced from that table; the DNA served to infer D and trimming. Of tens of thousands of clones detected, about 80% appear once; the ten largest clones hold roughly 8.7%. The chain employs TRBV14 and TRBJ2-3, with no clear D. What was sequenced was peripheral blood. The origin of this receptor is a man aged 70 or older with active or convalescent COVID-19. The CDR3 DNA reads TGTGCCAGCAGCCAAGATTTCCATGGCACAGATACGCAGTATTTT. It translates to CASSQDFHGTDTQYF.